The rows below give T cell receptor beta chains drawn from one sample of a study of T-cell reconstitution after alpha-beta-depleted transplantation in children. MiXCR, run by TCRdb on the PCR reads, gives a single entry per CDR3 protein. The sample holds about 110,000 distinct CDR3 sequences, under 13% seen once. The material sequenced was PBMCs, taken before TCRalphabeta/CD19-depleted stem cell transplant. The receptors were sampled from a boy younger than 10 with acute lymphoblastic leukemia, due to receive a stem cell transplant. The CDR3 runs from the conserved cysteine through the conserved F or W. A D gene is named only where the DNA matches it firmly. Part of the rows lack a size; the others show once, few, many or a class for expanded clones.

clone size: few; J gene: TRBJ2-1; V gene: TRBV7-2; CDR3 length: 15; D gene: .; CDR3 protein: CASSPRGTIDNEQFF; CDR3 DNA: TGTGCCAGCAGCCCCCGGGGTACGATTGACAATGAGCAGTTCTTC
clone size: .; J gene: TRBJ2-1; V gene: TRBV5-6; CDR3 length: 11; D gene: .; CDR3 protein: CASSYYNEQFF; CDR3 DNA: TGTGCCAGCAGCTACTACAATGAGCAGTTCTTC
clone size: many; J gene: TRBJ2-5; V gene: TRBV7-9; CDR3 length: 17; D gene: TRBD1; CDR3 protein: CASSLIRTGQVGKTQYF; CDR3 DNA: TGTGCCAGCAGCTTAATCCGGACAGGGCAAGTAGGGAAGACCCAGTACTTC
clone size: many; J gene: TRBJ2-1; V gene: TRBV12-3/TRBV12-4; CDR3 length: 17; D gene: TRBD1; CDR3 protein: CASSFYPAGQVYNEQFF; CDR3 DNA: TGTGCCAGCAGTTTTTACCCCGCGGGACAGGTCTACAATGAGCAGTTCTTC
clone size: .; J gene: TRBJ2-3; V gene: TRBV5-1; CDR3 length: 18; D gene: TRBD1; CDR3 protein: CASSLSTRTGSRTDTQYF; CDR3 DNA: TGCGCCAGCAGCTTGTCCACCCGGACAGGGTCCCGCACAGATACGCAGTATTTT
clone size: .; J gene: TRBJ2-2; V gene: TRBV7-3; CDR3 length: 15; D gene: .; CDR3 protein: CASSKTSLNTGELFF; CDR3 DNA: TGTGCCAGCAGCAAGACTAGTTTGAACACCGGGGAGCTGTTTTTT
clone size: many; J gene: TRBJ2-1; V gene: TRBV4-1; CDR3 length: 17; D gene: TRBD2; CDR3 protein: CASSQDRLAGAFNEQFF; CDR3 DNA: TGCGCCAGCAGCCAAGATCGACTAGCGGGTGCCTTCAATGAGCAGTTCTTC
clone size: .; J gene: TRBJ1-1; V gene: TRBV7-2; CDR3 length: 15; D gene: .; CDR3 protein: CAADPLGAMNTEAFF; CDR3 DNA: TGTGCCGCCGATCCTCTGGGGGCGATGAACACTGAAGCTTTCTTT
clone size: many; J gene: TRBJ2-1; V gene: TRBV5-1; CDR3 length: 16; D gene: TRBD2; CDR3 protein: CASSLLSSGTYNEQFF; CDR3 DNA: TGCGCCAGCAGCTTGTTGTCTAGCGGGACGTACAATGAGCAGTTCTTC
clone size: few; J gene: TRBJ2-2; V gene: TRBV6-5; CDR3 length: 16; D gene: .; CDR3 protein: CASSYSQGRGTGELFF; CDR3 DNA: TGTGCCAGCAGTTACTCACAGGGTCGGGGCACCGGGGAGCTGTTTTTT
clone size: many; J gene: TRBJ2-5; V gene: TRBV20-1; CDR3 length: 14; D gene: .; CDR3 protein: CSAPRGRTQETQYF; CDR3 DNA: TGCAGTGCCCCTCGGGGACGGACGCAAGAGACCCAGTACTTC
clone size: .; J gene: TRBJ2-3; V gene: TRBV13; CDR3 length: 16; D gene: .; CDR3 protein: CASSSLAGAPTDTQYF; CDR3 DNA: TGTGCCAGCAGCTCCCTGGCGGGGGCGCCGACAGATACGCAGTATTTT
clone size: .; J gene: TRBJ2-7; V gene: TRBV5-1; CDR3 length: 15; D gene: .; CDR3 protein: CASSLGSGYSYEQYF; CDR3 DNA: TGCGCCAGCAGCTTGGGATCAGGGTACTCCTACGAGCAGTACTTC
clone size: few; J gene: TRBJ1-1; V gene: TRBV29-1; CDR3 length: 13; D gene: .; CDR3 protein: CSVVPPARTEAFF; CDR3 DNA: TGCAGCGTTGTGCCCCCAGCGCGGACTGAAGCTTTCTTT
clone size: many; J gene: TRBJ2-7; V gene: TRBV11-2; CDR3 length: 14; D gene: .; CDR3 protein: CASSLDGGAYEQYF; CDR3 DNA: TGTGCCAGCAGCTTAGATGGTGGGGCCTACGAGCAGTACTTC
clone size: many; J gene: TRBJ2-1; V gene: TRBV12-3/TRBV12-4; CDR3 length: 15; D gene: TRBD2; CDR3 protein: CASSRTSGRTNEQFF; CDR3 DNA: TGTGCCAGCAGTCGGACTAGCGGGAGAACCAATGAGCAGTTCTTC
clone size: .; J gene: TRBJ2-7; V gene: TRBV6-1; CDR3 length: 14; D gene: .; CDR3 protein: CASRHPTLRYEQYF; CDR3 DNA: TGTGCCAGCAGACACCCGACCCTTAGATACGAGCAGTACTTC
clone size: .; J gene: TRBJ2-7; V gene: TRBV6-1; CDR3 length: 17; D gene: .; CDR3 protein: CASTLKPPSDSPDEQYF; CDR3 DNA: TGTGCCAGCACCCTCAAGCCCCCCTCGGACTCCCCGGACGAGCAGTACTTC
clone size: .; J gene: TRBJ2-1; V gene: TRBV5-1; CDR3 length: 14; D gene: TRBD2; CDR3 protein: CASSLAGGKGEQFF; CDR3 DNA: TGCGCCAGCAGCTTGGCGGGAGGGAAGGGTGAGCAGTTCTTC
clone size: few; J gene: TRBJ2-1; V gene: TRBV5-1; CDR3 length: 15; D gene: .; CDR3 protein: CASSLVSAPGVEQFF; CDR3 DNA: TGCGCCAGCAGCTTAGTAAGCGCCCCTGGGGTTGAGCAGTTCTTC
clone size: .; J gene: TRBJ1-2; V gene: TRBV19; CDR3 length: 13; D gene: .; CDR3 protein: CASSIRQTYGYTF; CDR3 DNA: TGTGCCAGTAGTATCCGACAGACATATGGCTACACCTTC
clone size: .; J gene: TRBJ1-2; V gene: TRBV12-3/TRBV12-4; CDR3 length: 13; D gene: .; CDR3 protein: CASSLLGNYGYTF; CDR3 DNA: TGTGCCAGCAGTCTCCTTGGGAACTATGGCTACACCTTC
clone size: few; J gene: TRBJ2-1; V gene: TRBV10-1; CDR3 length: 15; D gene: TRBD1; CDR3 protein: CASSPGTVSYNEQFF; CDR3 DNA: TGCGCCAGCAGTCCCGGGACAGTCTCCTACAATGAGCAGTTCTTC
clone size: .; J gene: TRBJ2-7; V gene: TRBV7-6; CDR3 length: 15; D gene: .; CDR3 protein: CASSLAYGGSNEQYF; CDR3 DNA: TGTGCCAGCAGCTTAGCGTATGGCGGTAGTAACGAGCAGTACTTC
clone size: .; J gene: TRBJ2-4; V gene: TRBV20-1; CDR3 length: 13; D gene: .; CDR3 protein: CSALAQGRDIQYF; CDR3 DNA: TGCAGTGCGTTAGCTCAGGGGCGGGACATTCAGTACTTC
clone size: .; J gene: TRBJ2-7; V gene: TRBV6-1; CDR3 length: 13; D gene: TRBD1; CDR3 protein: CASSATGDYEQYF; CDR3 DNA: TGTGCCAGCAGTGCCACAGGGGACTACGAGCAGTACTTC
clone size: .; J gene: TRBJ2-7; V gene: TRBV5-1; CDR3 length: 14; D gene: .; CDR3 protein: CASPVGPIPYEQYF; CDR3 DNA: TGCGCCAGCCCAGTAGGCCCGATCCCCTACGAGCAGTACTTC
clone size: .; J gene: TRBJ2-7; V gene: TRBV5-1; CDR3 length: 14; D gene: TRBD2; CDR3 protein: CASSLRRESYEQYF; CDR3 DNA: TGCGCCAGCAGCTTACGGCGGGAGTCCTACGAGCAGTACTTC
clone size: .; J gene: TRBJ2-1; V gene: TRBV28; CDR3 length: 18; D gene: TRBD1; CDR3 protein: CAMGFGPPWGTVFNEQFF; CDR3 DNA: TGTGCCATGGGCTTCGGACCACCTTGGGGGACAGTCTTCAATGAGCAGTTCTTC
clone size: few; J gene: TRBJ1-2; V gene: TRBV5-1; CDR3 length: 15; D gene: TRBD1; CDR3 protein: CASSPLRTGGQGYTF; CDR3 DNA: TGCGCCAGCAGCCCACTGAGGACAGGGGGTCAGGGCTACACCTTC
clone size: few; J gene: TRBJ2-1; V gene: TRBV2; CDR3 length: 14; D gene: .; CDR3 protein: CASSGTQGNNEQFF; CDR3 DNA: TGTGCCAGCTCCGGGACTCAAGGGAACAATGAGCAGTTCTTC
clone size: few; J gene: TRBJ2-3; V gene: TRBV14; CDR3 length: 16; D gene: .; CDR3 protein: CASSQETGVGTDTQYF; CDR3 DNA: TGTGCCAGCAGCCAAGAGACGGGAGTGGGCACAGATACGCAGTATTTT
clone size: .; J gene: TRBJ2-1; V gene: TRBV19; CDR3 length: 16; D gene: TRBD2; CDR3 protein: CASSIVPSGLYNEQFF; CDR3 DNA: TGTGCCAGTAGTATAGTTCCTAGCGGCCTTTACAATGAGCAGTTCTTC
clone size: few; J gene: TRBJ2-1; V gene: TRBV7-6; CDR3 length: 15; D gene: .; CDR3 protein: CASSTLGQRMGEQFF; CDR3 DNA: TGTGCCAGCAGCACCCTGGGACAAAGGATGGGGGAGCAGTTCTTC
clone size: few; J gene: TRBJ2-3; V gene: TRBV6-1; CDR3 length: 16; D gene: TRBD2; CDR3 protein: CASNQAGTSGRDTQYF; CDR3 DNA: TGTGCCAGCAATCAAGCCGGGACTAGCGGGAGAGATACGCAGTATTTT
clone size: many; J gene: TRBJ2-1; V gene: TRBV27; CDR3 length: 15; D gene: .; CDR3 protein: CASSPTLPSHNEQFF; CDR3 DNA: TGTGCCAGCAGCCCCACATTACCCTCACACAATGAGCAGTTCTTC
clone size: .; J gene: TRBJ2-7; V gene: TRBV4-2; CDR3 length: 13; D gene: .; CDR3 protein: CASSQRGEYEQYF; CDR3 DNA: TGTGCCAGCAGCCAACGGGGCGAGTACGAGCAGTACTTC
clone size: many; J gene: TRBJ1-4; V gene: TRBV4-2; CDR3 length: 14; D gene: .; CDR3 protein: CASSQDGRNEKLFF; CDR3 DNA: TGTGCCAGCAGCCAAGATGGCCGAAATGAAAAACTGTTTTTT
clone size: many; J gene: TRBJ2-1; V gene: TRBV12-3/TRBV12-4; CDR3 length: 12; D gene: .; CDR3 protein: CASNLLVDEQFF; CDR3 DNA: TGTGCCAGCAATTTACTAGTAGATGAGCAGTTCTTC
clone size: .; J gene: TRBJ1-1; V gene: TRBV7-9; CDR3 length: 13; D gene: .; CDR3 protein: CASSSLGATEAFF; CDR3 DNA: TGTGCCAGCAGCTCTCTGGGGGCCACTGAAGCTTTCTTT
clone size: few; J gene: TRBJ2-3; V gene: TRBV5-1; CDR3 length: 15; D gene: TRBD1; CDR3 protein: CASRSRDRPTDTQYF; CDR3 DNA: TGCGCCAGTCGATCCCGGGACAGACCCACAGATACGCAGTATTTT
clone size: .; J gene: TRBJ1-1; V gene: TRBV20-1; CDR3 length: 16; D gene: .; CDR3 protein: CSASRIKQGLNTEAFF; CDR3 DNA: TGCAGTGCTAGTCGGATAAAACAGGGACTAAACACTGAAGCTTTCTTT
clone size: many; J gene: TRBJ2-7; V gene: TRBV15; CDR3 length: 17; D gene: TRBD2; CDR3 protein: CATSRDVSPSGHYEQYF; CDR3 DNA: TGTGCCACCAGCAGAGACGTCTCGCCTAGCGGCCACTACGAGCAGTACTTC
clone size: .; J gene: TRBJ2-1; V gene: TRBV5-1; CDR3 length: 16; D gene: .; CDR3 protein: CASSSNRRSSYNEQFF; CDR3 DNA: TGCGCCAGCAGCTCAAACAGGAGGAGCTCCTACAATGAGCAGTTCTTC
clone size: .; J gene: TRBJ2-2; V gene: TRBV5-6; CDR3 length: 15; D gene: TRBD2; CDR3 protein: CASSRGLAVTGELFF; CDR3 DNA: TGTGCCAGCAGCCGGGGACTAGCGGTCACCGGGGAGCTGTTTTTT
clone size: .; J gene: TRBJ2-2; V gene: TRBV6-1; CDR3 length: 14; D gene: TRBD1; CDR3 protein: CASRGDRVTGELFF; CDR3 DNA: TGTGCCAGCAGGGGGGACAGGGTCACCGGGGAGCTGTTTTTT
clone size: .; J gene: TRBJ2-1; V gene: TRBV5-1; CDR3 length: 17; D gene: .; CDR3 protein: CASSFGGSERPRREQFF; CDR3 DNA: TGCGCCAGCAGCTTCGGCGGCTCCGAGCGTCCCCGTAGGGAGCAGTTCTTC
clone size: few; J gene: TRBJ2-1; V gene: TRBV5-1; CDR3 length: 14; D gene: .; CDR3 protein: CASSLGWLESEQFF; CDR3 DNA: TGCGCCAGCAGCTTGGGTTGGCTAGAAAGTGAGCAGTTCTTC
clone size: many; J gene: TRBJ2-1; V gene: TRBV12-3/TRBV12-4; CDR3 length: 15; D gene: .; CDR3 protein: CASSLVPATYNEQFF; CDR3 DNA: TGTGCCAGCAGTTTGGTTCCGGCTACCTACAATGAGCAGTTCTTC
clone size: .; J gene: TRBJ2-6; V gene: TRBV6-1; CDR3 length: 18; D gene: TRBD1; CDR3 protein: CASSETGTGGAGANVLTF; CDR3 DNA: TGTGCCAGCAGTGAAACCGGGACAGGGGGCGCTGGGGCCAACGTCCTGACTTTC
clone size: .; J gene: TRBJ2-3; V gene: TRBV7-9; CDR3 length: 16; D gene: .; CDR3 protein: CASSFGPQVSTDTQYF; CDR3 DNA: TGTGCCAGCAGCTTCGGACCACAGGTTAGCACAGATACGCAGTATTTT
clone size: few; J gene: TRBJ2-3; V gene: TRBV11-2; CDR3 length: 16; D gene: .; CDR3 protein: CASSPRSGEDTDTQYF; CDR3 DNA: TGTGCCAGCAGCCCGCGGTCGGGGGAAGACACAGATACGCAGTATTTT
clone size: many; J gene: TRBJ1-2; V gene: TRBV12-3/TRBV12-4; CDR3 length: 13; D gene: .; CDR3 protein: CASSLTEGYGYTF; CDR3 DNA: TGTGCCAGCAGTTTGACAGAGGGCTATGGCTACACCTTC
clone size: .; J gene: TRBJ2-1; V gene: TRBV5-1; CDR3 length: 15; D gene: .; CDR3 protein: CASRPAESSYNEQFF; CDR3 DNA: TGCGCCAGCAGGCCTGCGGAAAGCTCCTACAATGAGCAGTTCTTC
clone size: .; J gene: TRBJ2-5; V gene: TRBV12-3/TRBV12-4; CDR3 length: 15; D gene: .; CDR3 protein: CASNHRDGNRETQYF; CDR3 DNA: TGTGCCAGCAACCACCGGGACGGTAATAGAGAGACCCAGTACTTC
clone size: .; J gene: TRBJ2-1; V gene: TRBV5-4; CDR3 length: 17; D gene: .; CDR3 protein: CASSSGVQGILGNEQFF; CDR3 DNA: TGTGCCAGCAGCTCCGGGGTCCAGGGGATATTAGGCAATGAGCAGTTCTTC
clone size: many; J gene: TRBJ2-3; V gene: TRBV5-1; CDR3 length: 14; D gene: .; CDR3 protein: CASSTSPGTDTQYF; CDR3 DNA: TGCGCCAGCAGCACCAGTCCAGGGACAGATACGCAGTATTTT
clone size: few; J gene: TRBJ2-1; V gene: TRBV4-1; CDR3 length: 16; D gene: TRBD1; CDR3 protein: CASSLFRDSPYNEQFF; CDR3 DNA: TGCGCCAGCAGCCTTTTCCGGGACAGTCCCTACAATGAGCAGTTCTTC